The T cell receptor (beta chain) described here comes from a study of cytomegalovirus exposure and HLA in healthy donors. Findings of the study overall: Highest at DRB1 and lowest at HLA-C, TCR association rates differed among HLA loci in a later analysis. In a later analysis, donors in an Asian-associated ancestry cluster reportedly had fewer N-insertions in productive TCRs than the cohort mean. As a later analysis showed, a missense DCLRE1C variant was linked to trimming of TCR beta V- and J-genes.

On this clone itself: The antigen is unknown.

The CDR3 spans 15 residues. Germline V gene sequence: CDR1 SGHVS, CDR2 FQNEAQ. Trimming left V 4 bases short and J 7 bases short, with 17 bases between. Amplification used 60 Vbeta primers and 13 Jbeta primers. Generated by immunoSEQ multiplex PCR, the TCRdb table keeps only in-frame clones and is missing some. The top ten clones hold 0.75% to 0.95% of a sample with some 140,000 clones, about 74% of them seen once. The origin of this receptor is a woman aged 55-70 years in good health and CMV-seronegative. Material for sequencing was PBMCs. The gene calls are TRBV7-8 and TRBJ2-1; the D gene is possibly TRBD2 (6 bases). The CDR3: CASSSTGTGGNEQFF. Written as DNA, the CDR3 is TGTGCCAGCAGCTCCACCGGGACTGGGGGGAATGAGCAGTTCTTC.